This T cell receptor (beta chain) was documented in a study of cytomegalovirus exposure and HLA in healthy donors (dated by TCRdb to 2017 to 2019). For the study in its entirety: In an earlier analysis of approximately 640 of the donors, approximately 260 Gb of sequence data and 90 million to 120 million unique TCR beta sequences from some 170 million T cells were reported. In the later analysis, no new phenotypic data were used to find candidate immune exposures; instead, reliance was placed on TCR beta sequences and their occurrence across donors. Roughly 300 gigabases of sequencing data and 70 million to 100 million unique TCR sequences were included in an early release covering about 700 HLA-typed donors. The study combined high-throughput TCR immunosequencing, statistical association of individual TCRs with disease status, and machine learning to predict cytomegalovirus infection status. Donor age, sex, ethnicity and CMV serostatus were compiled alongside the repertoire data. Because of strong linkage in the cohort, 4 to 6 DR-DQ haplotypes were treated as single units for association and clustering. The study aimed to test whether cataloging public T cell receptors could reveal signatures of past pathogen exposure. Besides the first cohort of roughly 700 subjects, a separate validation cohort made up of some 110 different subjects was used. A later genetic analysis took genome-wide SNP genotypes for about 65% of the roughly 670 donors and used that subset as a discovery cohort. Every discovery cohort repertoire had been produced on one sequencing platform. A later analysis re-examined previously published TCR beta repertoires from around 670 donors and added high-resolution HLA genotyping to investigate patterns of TCR occurrence. To decide whether each TCR beta V gene segment behaved as functional or pseudogenic, an earlier analysis of some 570 of the donors relied on high-throughput TCR beta sequencing. Of the roughly 400 genotyped donors, about 80% fell in the genetic ancestry cluster associated with self-reported Caucasian donors. Across some 400 genotyped donors of the cohort, an average of 235,054 unique TCR beta nucleotide sequences per donor were sequenced, and roughly a sixth of those sequences were non-productive. The study profiled the T cell repertoires of hundreds of subjects by immunosequencing and related them to cytomegalovirus serostatus. Both class I and class II loci were covered by HLA typing, at four-digit resolution. Typing coverage differed by locus: A, B, C, DRB1 and DQB1 were typed in roughly 629-630 donors, DQA1 in about 560, DPA1 in some 600, and DPB1 in roughly 470. The study at large found these results: In vitro tests confirmed that a few of the cytomegalovirus-associated TCR beta chains recognize cytomegalovirus antigens. Fewer than 20 rarely observed V segments, including chromosome 9 orphons, were excluded from the earlier analysis of approximately 500 of the donors because counts were too low. At a false discovery rate of 0.05, a later analysis linked 15,000 to 20,000 TCR beta sequences to specific HLA alleles. A later analysis found that most CMV-associated TCR beta chains appeared HLA-restricted, with HLA associations seemingly driven largely by CMV exposure. In a later analysis, TCR association rates were found to vary across HLA loci, with the most associated TCRs seen for DRB1 alleles and the fewest for HLA-C alleles. Immune exposure information for the cohort was limited to CMV serostatus. Some IMGT-functional V segments, including TRBV6-2 and TRBV6-3, could not be told apart with the 87-base-pair reads, so those segments were excluded. Strong co-occurrence of HLA alleles, especially DR and DQ, made assigning TCR associations to individual alleles difficult. A cluster of highly shared sequence variants was judged likely to represent a technical artifact of the sequencing pipeline. Compared with the roughly 670-donor mean, donors in an Asian-associated ancestry cluster had fewer N-insertions in productive TCRs, according to a later genetic analysis. Roughly uniform sequencing depth across donors was assumed in presence/absence analyses, although this assumption may not hold. In a later genetic analysis, a missense DCLRE1C variant was associated with V-gene and J-gene trimming of TCR beta chains, and the association was replicated in an independent cohort. The classifier was reported to diagnose cytomegalovirus status with high specificity and sensitivity in both the original cohort and the validation cohort. Linkage disequilibrium might explain the correlated functional status among segregating V segments, but an unknown experimental factor could not be excluded. It was suggested by the authors that the approach could potentially be generalized to other disease states and immunological phenotypes. Because some donors lacked HLA typing at each locus, the association tests relied only on the typed subset. In an earlier analysis of several hundred of the donors, most TCR beta V segments were observed in productive rearrangements about 87% or about 30% of the time, broadly matching IMGT annotations. Compared with equally common non-associated chains, HLA-associated TCR beta chains in a later analysis were more clonally expanded and had lower generation probabilities. Only TCR beta chains were sequenced in this cohort, and the absence of alpha or paired-chain data limited detectable features. A further reported finding was that TCR beta sequences accurately predicted the HLA-A and HLA-B alleles for most subjects in the first cohort. Most TCR sequences were observed very rarely across donors, whereas some public TCRs were present in many individuals. Several of the top co-occurrence clusters appeared to be linked to parvovirus B19, influenza, CMV and Epstein-Barr virus, according to a later analysis. The study gave a list of about 150 TCR beta chains associated with cytomegalovirus.

The library was generated by the immunoSEQ multiplex PCR assay. The multiplex PCR relied on a mix of 60 forward primers for TCR Vbeta segments and 13 reverse primers for TCR Jbeta segments. Amplification of the CDR3 region of rearranged TCR beta genes was performed with a multiplex PCR assay on genomic DNA. The Illumina HiSeq System was used to sequence the amplified TCR beta libraries as 87-base-pair reads. Under the source paper's analysis protocol: A later analysis counted tens of millions of unique TCR beta chains across the approximately 700 repertoires, and 10 million to 11 million of these chains were shared by at least two donors. Raw reads were error-corrected and collapsed into unique sequences with a nearest-neighbor algorithm that merged closely related sequences to remove PCR and sequencing errors. CDR3 sequences were aligned to IMGT reference sequences to assign V, D and J gene segments. For a sequence to be retained, a match of at least six nucleotides to both a V gene segment and a J gene segment was required. Rearrangements were classified as productive when the CDR3 lacked stop codons and remained in frame with V and J, and all other rearrangements were classified as non-productive. Following IMGT convention, CDR3 was defined as the stretch from the second conserved V-encoded cysteine up to the conserved J-encoded phenylalanine. In an earlier analysis of some 550 of the donors, sequences lacking an unambiguous match to a single V gene segment were excluded. In an earlier analysis of approximately 500 of the donors, a V segment was called functional when productive rearrangements were above 56.7%, and segregating when the standard deviation between donors exceeded 5%. A statistical classification framework was built to diagnose cytomegalovirus status from the catalog of TCR beta chain sequences. In a later analysis, TCR nucleotide sequences were compared against IMGT/GENE-DB human TR gene sequences so that V and J genes could be assigned. The TCRdist pipeline was used in a later analysis to assign CDR3 sequences and most-parsimonious VDJ recombination scenarios. A later analysis defined each TCR beta chain by its CDR3 amino acid sequence plus V-gene family, and excluded reads lacking a unique V-gene family. As a way to deal with suspected cross-contamination and a sequencing artifact, a later analysis dropped hundreds of nucleotide sequences that were highly shared and had low generation probability. For each public chain, a later analysis derived a clonal expansion index from normalized ranks of inferred template counts within each repertoire. In a later analysis, generation probabilities were computed with a VDJ recombination model fitted to out-of-frame rearrangements, and the resulting probabilities were checked against IGoR. In a later analysis, TCR-TCR, TCR-HLA and TCR-CMV co-occurrence was scored with hypergeometric tests, and a repertoire-size bias correction was applied to TCR pairs. A later analysis estimated false discovery rates by permuting HLA or CMV assignments 20 times. In a later analysis, co-occurring TCRs were grouped using DBSCAN, with TCRdist sequence similarity added in when clustering inside HLA-allele-positive subsets. Co-occurrence clustering excluded repertoires with fewer than 30,000 or more than 120,000 public chains, plus five with anomalous nucleotide sharing. TCRdb limited this immuneACCESS table to in-frame rearrangements with V and J called. A share of clones is missing; checked studies link under half to unresolved V genes, and the rest is unexplained. Clone size and the V and J calls come from that table; the DNA yielded D and trimming. The sample table gives 130,000 to 150,000 clones. Approximately 2.4% of the sample rests with the top ten.

V and J are trimmed by 4 bases and 4 bases, and the gene matches miss 5 bases of the junction. The germline V gene supplies CDR1 LGHNA and CDR2 YSLEER. Including the terminal cysteine and phenylalanine, the CDR3 comprises 15 residues. The sequence is cut down to CDR3 DNA, 45 bases in frame from base 1. In total, roughly 670 healthy bone marrow donors made up the cohort. At the time of sampling, every cohort member was nominally healthy, though immune exposures that went unrecorded were likely present. The donor tested CMV seronegative and was one of the 352 seronegative cohort members. A peripheral blood sample was collected from each donor, and TCR beta sequencing was performed on peripheral blood mononuclear cells. Genomic DNA extraction from the blood cell samples was performed with the Qiagen DNeasy Blood Extraction Kit. Comment on this clone: The specificity of this receptor is unknown.

Source material: PBMCs. The chain employs TRBV4-3 and TRBJ2-5; TRBD2 aligns with 11 central bases. This receptor was identified in a man aged 40-49 years in good health and CMV-seronegative. The sequenced DNA: TGCGCCAGCAGCCCGGATCTAGCGGGGGGAGAGACCCAGTACTTC. It translates to CASSPDLAGGETQYF.